Listed below are T cell receptor beta chains from one sample, sequenced in a study of blood T cell repertoires in COVID-19. The method was immunoSEQ multiplex PCR; TCRdb's version includes in-frame clones alone and lacks a portion of them. The sample yields some 210,000 clones, 89% seen once. Sequenced sample: peripheral blood. The receptors come from a man aged 55 to 70 who had recovered from COVID-19. Both conserved end residues are part of each CDR3. A D gene is named only where the DNA matches it firmly. Expanded clones get a size class; other rows say once, few or many, or leave the size out.

size: .
V: TRBV10-3
length: 13
J: TRBJ2-5
D: TRBD1
DNA: TGTGCCATCAGTCCGGGACAGGGAGAGACCCAGTACTTC
CDR3: CAISPGQGETQYF

size: .
V: TRBV6-5
length: 15
J: TRBJ1-5
D: TRBD1
DNA: TGTGCCAGCAGTTCGCACAGGGGAAGCAATCAGCCCCAGCATTTT
CDR3: CASSSHRGSNQPQHF

size: few
V: TRBV6-1
length: 13
J: TRBJ1-2
D: .
DNA: TGTGCCAGCAGTCTTGGACAGTACTATGGCTACACCTTC
CDR3: CASSLGQYYGYTF

size: .
V: TRBV6-2/TRBV6-3
length: 18
J: TRBJ2-1
D: TRBD2
DNA: TGTGCCAGCAGTCGGGGACTAGCGGGAAGGGGGACCTACAATGAGCAGTTCTTC
CDR3: CASSRGLAGRGTYNEQFF

size: once
V: TRBV5-1
length: 16
J: TRBJ2-7
D: TRBD1
DNA: TGCGCCAGCAGGACGGGACAGGGGGAGAGCTCCTACGAGCAGTACTTC
CDR3: CASRTGQGESSYEQYF

size: .
V: TRBV15
length: 15
J: TRBJ2-7
D: TRBD2
DNA: TGTGCCACCAGCAGAGACGGGCTAGCGGGGGGCGAGCAGTACTTC
CDR3: CATSRDGLAGGEQYF

size: .
V: TRBV7-9
length: 18
J: TRBJ2-1
D: .
DNA: TGTGCCAGCAGCTTAGCGCAGGCCGCCCGCGGGTGGGGCAATGAGCAGTTCTTC
CDR3: CASSLAQAARGWGNEQFF

size: .
V: TRBV4-2
length: 16
J: TRBJ1-3
D: TRBD1
DNA: TGTGCCAGCAGCCGCCGGACAGGAGAGACTGGAAACACCATATATTTT
CDR3: CASSRRTGETGNTIYF

size: once
V: TRBV18
length: 15
J: TRBJ1-1
D: TRBD1
DNA: TGTGCCAGCTCACCTCAGCGACAGGGAAACACTGAAGCTTTCTTT
CDR3: CASSPQRQGNTEAFF

size: .
V: TRBV19
length: 13
J: TRBJ1-1
D: .
DNA: TGTGCCAGTAGACCAGAGCGCAGGACAGAAGCTTTCTTT
CDR3: CASRPERRTEAFF

size: .
V: TRBV6-5
length: 12
J: TRBJ1-1
D: .
DNA: TGTGCCAGCAGTCATCCGGGGACTGAAGCTTTCTTT
CDR3: CASSHPGTEAFF

size: .
V: TRBV7-8
length: 19
J: TRBJ2-4
D: .
DNA: TGTGCCAGCAGCTTAGCGTGGATGACTAGGGGCGGGGCCAAAAACATTCAGTACTTC
CDR3: CASSLAWMTRGGAKNIQYF

size: .
V: TRBV11-1
length: 13
J: TRBJ1-2
D: .
DNA: TGTGCCAGCAGCTTAGACTTAAACTATGGCTACACCTTC
CDR3: CASSLDLNYGYTF

size: .
V: TRBV5-1
length: 16
J: TRBJ2-2
D: .
DNA: TGCGCCAGCAGCCTGGGACTCAGTTCCTTCACCGGGGAGCTGTTTTTT
CDR3: CASSLGLSSFTGELFF

size: .
V: TRBV5-1
length: 15
J: TRBJ2-5
D: TRBD2
DNA: TGCGCCAGCAGCCGGGGGGCTAGCGGGGAAGAGACCCAGTACTTC
CDR3: CASSRGASGEETQYF

size: once
V: TRBV7-2
length: 13
J: TRBJ2-1
D: TRBD2
DNA: TGTGCCAGCAGCTTAGGGACTAGCGTTGGCCAGTTCTTC
CDR3: CASSLGTSVGQFF

size: .
V: TRBV6-1
length: 14
J: TRBJ1-3
D: TRBD1
DNA: TGTGCCAGCAGAACAGGGGGCGAAGGAAACACCATATATTTT
CDR3: CASRTGGEGNTIYF

size: .
V: TRBV19
length: 14
J: TRBJ2-2
D: TRBD2
DNA: TGTGCCACGTTCGACCGGGGGGTTTCCGGGGAGCTGTTTTTT
CDR3: CATFDRGVSGELFF

size: .
V: TRBV24-1
length: 20
J: TRBJ2-4
D: .
DNA: TGTGCCACCAGTGATTTGCACCTATTGGCAGGTCGAATAGGCAAAAACATTCAGTACTTC
CDR3: CATSDLHLLAGRIGKNIQYF

size: once
V: TRBV11-3
length: 15
J: TRBJ2-1
D: TRBD2
DNA: TGTGCCAGCAGCCCAAGGGCGCGGGAGGCGAATGAGCAGTTCTTC
CDR3: CASSPRAREANEQFF

size: few
V: TRBV28
length: 16
J: TRBJ1-5
D: TRBD1
DNA: TGTGCCAGCAGGCGATCTCCCAGACAGGGCGATCAGCCCCAGCATTTT
CDR3: CASRRSPRQGDQPQHF

size: .
V: TRBV11-3
length: 18
J: TRBJ2-1
D: TRBD2
DNA: TGTGCCAGCAGCTTAGGTCCAGCGGGAGCGAACTCCTACAATGAGCAGTTCTTC
CDR3: CASSLGPAGANSYNEQFF

size: .
V: TRBV9
length: 17
J: TRBJ2-3
D: TRBD2
DNA: TGTGCCAGCAGCGTAGGGGGACTAGCGGGGGGCACAGATACGCAGTATTTT
CDR3: CASSVGGLAGGTDTQYF

size: many
V: TRBV7-9
length: 17
J: TRBJ2-7
D: TRBD2
DNA: TGTGCCAGCAGCTTAGGTAGCGGGAGGGTTAGCTCCTACGAGCAGTACTTC
CDR3: CASSLGSGRVSSYEQYF

size: .
V: TRBV23-1
length: 16
J: TRBJ2-7
D: TRBD1
DNA: TGCGCCAGCGGCCAAACCTCCGGACAGGGGGCTTACGAGCAGTACTTC
CDR3: CASGQTSGQGAYEQYF

size: .
V: TRBV9
length: 14
J: TRBJ1-2
D: .
DNA: TGTGCCAGCAGCGTAGCACAGGGTAGAGATGGCTACACCTTC
CDR3: CASSVAQGRDGYTF

size: .
V: TRBV20-1
length: 11
J: TRBJ2-3
D: .
DNA: TGCAGTGCTAGAGATCTCCATACGCAGTATTTT
CDR3: CSARDLHTQYF

size: .
V: TRBV18
length: 15
J: TRBJ2-2
D: TRBD1
DNA: TGTGCCAGCTCACCGCAGGGGGCGAACACCGGGGAGCTGTTTTTT
CDR3: CASSPQGANTGELFF

size: .
V: TRBV29-1
length: 17
J: TRBJ2-3
D: TRBD2
DNA: TGCAGCGTTGCAGGACTAGCGGGGGGGCGAGGCACAGATACGCAGTATTTT
CDR3: CSVAGLAGGRGTDTQYF

size: .
V: TRBV5-1
length: 16
J: TRBJ2-7
D: TRBD1
DNA: TGCGCCAGCAGCTCCGGGTGGGGGACAGGGATCTACGAGCAGTACTTC
CDR3: CASSSGWGTGIYEQYF

size: .
V: TRBV19
length: 15
J: TRBJ1-4
D: .
DNA: TGTGCCAGTAGTCTCACAGGTCGATTGAATGAAAAACTGTTTTTT
CDR3: CASSLTGRLNEKLFF

size: .
V: TRBV18
length: 16
J: TRBJ2-3
D: TRBD2
DNA: TGTGCCAGCTCACCACGAGCGGGGACTAGCACAGATACGCAGTATTTT
CDR3: CASSPRAGTSTDTQYF

size: .
V: TRBV3-1/TRBV3-2
length: 14
J: TRBJ1-6
D: TRBD1
DNA: TGTGCCAGCAGCCATCGACAGGGAAATTCACCCCTCCACTTT
CDR3: CASSHRQGNSPLHF

size: once
V: TRBV5-1
length: 14
J: TRBJ2-2
D: .
DNA: TGCGCCAGCAGCACAGGGACGAACACCGGGGAGCTGTTTTTT
CDR3: CASSTGTNTGELFF

size: .
V: TRBV19
length: 13
J: TRBJ2-1
D: TRBD1
DNA: TGTGCCAGTAGTCGGGACAGGTGGTATGAGCAGTTCTTC
CDR3: CASSRDRWYEQFF

size: .
V: TRBV28
length: 14
J: TRBJ1-6
D: .
DNA: TGTGCCAGCCAGGGAAGCTCCTATAATTCACCCCTCCACTTT
CDR3: CASQGSSYNSPLHF

size: .
V: TRBV5-1
length: 15
J: TRBJ2-3
D: TRBD1
DNA: TGCGCCAGCAGCTTACAGGGGGCCGCGACAGATACGCAGTATTTT
CDR3: CASSLQGAATDTQYF

size: .
V: TRBV27
length: 13
J: TRBJ2-1
D: .
DNA: TGTGCCAGCAGTTTAACCCGAGACAATGAGCAGTTCTTC
CDR3: CASSLTRDNEQFF

size: .
V: TRBV6-2/TRBV6-3
length: 16
J: TRBJ2-3
D: TRBD2
DNA: TGTGCCAGCAGCTCCTCCGGGGGGGCTAGCACAGATACGCAGTATTTT
CDR3: CASSSSGGASTDTQYF

size: .
V: TRBV28
length: 17
J: TRBJ1-5
D: .
DNA: TGTGCCAGCAGTTCTCAATTAACAGGAGCGCGCAATCAGCCCCAGCATTTT
CDR3: CASSSQLTGARNQPQHF

size: .
V: TRBV6-5
length: 14
J: TRBJ1-5
D: .
DNA: TGTGCCAGTGCATCAGATGTTAGCAATCAGCCCCAGCATTTT
CDR3: CASASDVSNQPQHF

size: .
V: TRBV24-1
length: 15
J: TRBJ2-3
D: .
DNA: TGTGCCACCGGCACGGGCGGCGGGATCACAGATACGCAGTATTTT
CDR3: CATGTGGGITDTQYF

size: .
V: TRBV28
length: 15
J: TRBJ1-5
D: .
DNA: TGTGCCAGCAGTGTTACAGGATATAGCAATCAGCCCCAGCATTTT
CDR3: CASSVTGYSNQPQHF